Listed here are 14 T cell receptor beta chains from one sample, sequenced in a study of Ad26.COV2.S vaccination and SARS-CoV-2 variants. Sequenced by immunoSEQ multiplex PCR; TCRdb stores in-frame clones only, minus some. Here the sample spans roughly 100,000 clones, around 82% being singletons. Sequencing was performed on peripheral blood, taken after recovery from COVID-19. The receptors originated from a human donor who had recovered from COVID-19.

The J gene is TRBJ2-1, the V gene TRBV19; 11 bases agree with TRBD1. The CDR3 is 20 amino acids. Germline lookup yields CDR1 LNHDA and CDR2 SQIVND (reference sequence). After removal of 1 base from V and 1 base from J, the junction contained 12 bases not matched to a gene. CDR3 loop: CASSIASRTGGSLSYNEQFF. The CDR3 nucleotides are TGTGCCAGTAGTATAGCGTCGAGGACAGGGGGCAGTTTATCCTACAATGAGCAGTTCTTC.

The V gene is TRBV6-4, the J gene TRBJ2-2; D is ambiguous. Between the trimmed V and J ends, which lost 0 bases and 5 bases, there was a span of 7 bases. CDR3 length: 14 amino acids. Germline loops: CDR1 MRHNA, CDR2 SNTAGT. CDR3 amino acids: CASSDSLETGELFF. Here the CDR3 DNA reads TGTGCCAGCAGTGACTCCTTGGAGACCGGGGAGCTGTTTTTT.

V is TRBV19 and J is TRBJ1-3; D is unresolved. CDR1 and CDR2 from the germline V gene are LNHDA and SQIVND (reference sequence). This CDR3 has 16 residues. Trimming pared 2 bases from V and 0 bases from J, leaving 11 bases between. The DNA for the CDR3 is TGTGCCAGTAGTATATCTATGACCTACTCTGGAAACACCATATATTTT. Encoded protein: CASSISMTYSGNTIYF.

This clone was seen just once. This CDR3 is CASSLAGTTGGDTQYF. The CDR3 coding sequence is TGTGCCAGCAGTTTGGCCGGGACTACCGGCGGTGATACGCAGTATTTT. V usage is TRBV28 and J usage is TRBJ2-3, with 7 bases identical to TRBD2. V lost 3 bases to trimming and J lost 6 bases; unmatched junction nucleotides: 12. This CDR3 has 16 amino acids. CDR1 is MDHEN, CDR2 SYDVKM, per germline.

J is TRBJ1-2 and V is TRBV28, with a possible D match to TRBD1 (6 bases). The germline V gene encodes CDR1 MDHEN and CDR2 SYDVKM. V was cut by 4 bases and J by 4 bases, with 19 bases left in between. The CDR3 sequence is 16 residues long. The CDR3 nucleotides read TGTGCCAGCAGTTCCCCTCAGGGGAGGACAGCCTATGGCTACACCTTC. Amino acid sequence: CASSSPQGRTAYGYTF.

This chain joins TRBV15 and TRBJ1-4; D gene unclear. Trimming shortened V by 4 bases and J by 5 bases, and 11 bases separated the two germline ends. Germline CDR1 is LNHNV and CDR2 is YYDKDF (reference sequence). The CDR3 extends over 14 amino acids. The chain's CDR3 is CATSNAGGNEKLFF. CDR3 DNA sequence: TGTGCCACCAGCAATGCGGGCGGGAATGAAAAACTGTTTTTT.

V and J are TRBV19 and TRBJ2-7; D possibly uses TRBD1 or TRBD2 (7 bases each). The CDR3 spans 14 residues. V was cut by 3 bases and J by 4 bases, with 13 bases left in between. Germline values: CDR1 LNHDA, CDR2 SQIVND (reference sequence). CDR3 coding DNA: TGTGCCAGTAGTATGACAGGGAGGGGTTACGAGCAGTACTTC. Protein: CASSMTGRGYEQYF. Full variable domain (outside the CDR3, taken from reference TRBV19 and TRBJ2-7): DGGITQSPKYLFRKEGQNVTLSCEQNLNHDAMYWYRQDPGQGLRLIYYSQIVNDFQKGDIAEGYSVSREKKESFPLTVTSAQKNPTAFYLCASSMTGRGYEQYFGPGTRLTVT.

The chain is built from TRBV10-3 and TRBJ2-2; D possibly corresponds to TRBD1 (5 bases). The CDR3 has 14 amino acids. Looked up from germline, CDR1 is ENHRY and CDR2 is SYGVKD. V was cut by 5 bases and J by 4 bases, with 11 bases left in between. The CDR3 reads CAISKDTLTGELFF. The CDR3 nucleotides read TGTGCCATCAGTAAGGACACACTCACCGGGGAGCTGTTTTTT.

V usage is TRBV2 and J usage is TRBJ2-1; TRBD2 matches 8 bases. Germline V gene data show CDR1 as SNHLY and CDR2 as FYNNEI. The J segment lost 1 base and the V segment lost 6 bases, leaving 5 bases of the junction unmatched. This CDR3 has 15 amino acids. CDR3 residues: CASRGLGISYNEQFF. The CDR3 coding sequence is TGTGCCAGCAGGGGACTAGGGATTTCCTACAATGAGCAGTTCTTC.

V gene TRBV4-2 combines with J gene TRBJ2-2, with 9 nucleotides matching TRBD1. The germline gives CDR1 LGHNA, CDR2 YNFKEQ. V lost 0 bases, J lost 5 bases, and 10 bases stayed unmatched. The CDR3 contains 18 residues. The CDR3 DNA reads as TGTGCCAGCAGCCAAGATGTTCTGACAGGGGGGAGAACCGGGGAGCTGTTTTTT. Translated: CASSQDVLTGGRTGELFF.

The CDR3 here is CASSPRDDSGEQFF. DNA for the CDR3: TGTGCCAGCAGCCCCAGAGACGACAGCGGAGAGCAGTTCTTC. The gene calls are TRBV3-1 (or the pseudogene TRBV3-2) and TRBJ2-1; perhaps D is TRBD1 or TRBD2 (5 bases each). CDR3 length: 14 residues. V lost 4 bases and J 10 bases, leaving 17 bases between the germline ends. Looked up from germline, CDR1 is LGHDT and CDR2 is YNNKEL (reference sequence).

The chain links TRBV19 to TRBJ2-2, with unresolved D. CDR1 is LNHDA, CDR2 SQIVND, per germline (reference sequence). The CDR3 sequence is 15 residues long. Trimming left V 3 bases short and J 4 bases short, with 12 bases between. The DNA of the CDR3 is TGTGCCAGTAGTATCCGAAGGGCTAGCACCGGGGAGCTGTTTTTT. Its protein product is CASSIRRASTGELFF. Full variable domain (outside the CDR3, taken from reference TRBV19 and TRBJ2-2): DGGITQSPKYLFRKEGQNVTLSCEQNLNHDAMYWYRQDPGQGLRLIYYSQIVNDFQKGDIAEGYSVSREKKESFPLTVTSAQKNPTAFYLCASSIRRASTGELFFGEGSRLTVL.

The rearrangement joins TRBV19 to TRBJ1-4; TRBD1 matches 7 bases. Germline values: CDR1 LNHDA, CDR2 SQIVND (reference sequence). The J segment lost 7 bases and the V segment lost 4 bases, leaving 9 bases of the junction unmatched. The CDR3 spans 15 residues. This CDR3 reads CASSRGGWIGEKLFF. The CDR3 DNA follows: TGTGCCAGTAGTAGAGGGGGCTGGATAGGTGAAAAACTGTTTTTT.

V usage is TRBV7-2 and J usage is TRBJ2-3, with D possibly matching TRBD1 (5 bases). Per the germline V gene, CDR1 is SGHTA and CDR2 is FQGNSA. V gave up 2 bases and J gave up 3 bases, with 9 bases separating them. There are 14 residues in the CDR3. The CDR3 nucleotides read TGTGCCAGCAGCTTATTCCAGGGAACAGATACGCAGTATTTT. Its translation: CASSLFQGTDTQYF.